These T cell receptor beta chains were read from a single sample in a study of shared clonotypes between healthy human individuals. Measured with immunoSEQ multiplex PCR; TCRdb has only the in-frame clones, and not every one. The sample holds a few million clones, less than 95% seen once. The sequencing sample was made of naive CD4+ T cells from PBMCs. The receptors here all came from a man younger than 35 in good health. Some clones in this sample may be carry-over from other donors' samples. The conserved cysteine and the conserved F or W are not part of the CDR3 here. Expanded clones get a size class; other rows say once, few or many, or leave the size out.

>TRBV27|TRBJ2-2|NA
ASSGLAGGGGELF
>TRBV11-2|TRBJ2-1|NA
ASSLLVSSVSEQF
>TRBV5-1|TRBJ2-3|few
ASSSSGSSTDTQY
>TRBV9|TRBJ2-2|NA
ASSARPENTGELF
>TRBV7-6|TRBJ2-2|NA
ASSSLAGWTGELF
>TRBV5-1|TRBJ2-5|NA
ASSLRAGEETQY
>TRBV29-1|TRBJ2-3|NA
SGSGRIGTDTQY
>TRBV19|TRBJ1-2|NA
ARNPGQNTNYGYT
>TRBV25-1|TRBJ2-1|NA
ASSVGRVNEQF
>TRBV5-1|TRBJ2-3|NA
ASSKLAGLTDTQY
>TRBV19|TRBJ1-5|NA
ASSISFQPQH
>TRBV19|TRBJ2-5|NA
ASTNRGKETQY
>TRBV13|TRBJ2-2|NA
ASSFTGRTNTGELF
>TRBV7-3|TRBJ1-1|NA
ASSLNPQGASTEAF
>TRBV11-2|TRBJ2-2|NA
ASSLGSAGTTGELF
>TRBV6-5|TRBJ1-2|NA
ASSSDRNPIHYGYT
>TRBV10-3|TRBJ1-3|NA
AIRGRDSGNTIY
>TRBV6-1|TRBJ1-5|NA
ASSEARGARQPQH
>TRBV9|TRBJ2-5|NA
ASSAGFRDGEETQY
>TRBV7-2|TRBJ1-3|NA
ASSFVEGGNTIY
>TRBV6-1|TRBJ1-4|NA
ASSEVPATNEKLF
>TRBV12-5|TRBJ2-5|NA
ASALSAALGTQY
>TRBV27|TRBJ2-7|NA
ASRKGQVYGDEQY
>TRBV10-1|TRBJ2-3|NA
ASSDPVAGGTDTQY
>TRBV7-2|TRBJ2-5|NA
ASSYLRGATQY
>TRBV5-1|TRBJ2-5|few
ASSGTGAETQY
>TRBV5-6|TRBJ1-2|NA
ASSFQGGYT
>TRBV11-2|TRBJ1-4|NA
ASSFDGGGEKLF
>TRBV7-2|TRBJ2-7|NA
ASSLTGFSYEQY
>TRBV11-2|TRBJ2-1|NA
ASSLDVVQQF
>TRBV18|TRBJ2-5|NA
ASQSVSSSGLTETQY
>TRBV30|TRBJ1-5|NA
AWSVMGEMPPNRPQH
>TRBV9|TRBJ1-2|NA
ASSATGGVMYGYT
>TRBV7-9|TRBJ2-2|NA
ASSLALAGDPGELF
>TRBV30|TRBJ1-2|once
AWSGSRDDANYGYT
>TRBV5-1|TRBJ1-3|NA
ASSPGSGNTIY
>TRBV9|TRBJ2-1|NA
ASSPPGLAALQF
>TRBV19|TRBJ2-5|NA
ASQVNRGQETQY
>TRBV4-1|TRBJ1-1|NA
ASSQSDTMNTEAF
>TRBV7-2|TRBJ1-1|few
ASSSTGVYTEAF
>TRBV9|TRBJ2-1|NA
ASSVAAGDYNEQF
>TRBV2|TRBJ2-1|NA
ASGGQGRGEQF
>TRBV29-1|TRBJ2-2|few
SVLPGLTGELF
>TRBV29-1|TRBJ1-1|NA
GGRDNPRGTEAF